Listed below are T cell receptor beta chains from one sample, sequenced in a study of human T cells and chemical hapten exposure. TCRdb re-analysed the RACE reads in MiXCR, keeping a single row per CDR3 protein. The sample consists of about 80,000 distinct CDR3 sequences, 11% to 15% of them appearing once. The sample in question was whole blood, obtained in connection with sensitization to the hapten diphenylcyclopropenone (DPC). These receptors all come from a woman between 45 and 65 years old with alopecia areata. Some clones in this sample may be carry-over from other donors' samples. CDR3s include the opening cysteine and the closing phenylalanine or tryptophan. A D gene is named only where the DNA matches it firmly. Clone size is not always given. Where it is, it says once, few, many or a class for expanded clones.

cdr3_length d_call j_call clone_size v_call cdr3_nt cdr3_aa
14 TRBD1 TRBJ2-3 few TRBV5-6 TGTGCCAGCAGCGGGACAGGGGGCACAGATACGCAGTATTTT CASSGTGGTDTQYF
11 . TRBJ2-1 few TRBV2 TGTGCCAGCAGTGTAGTAAATGAGCAGTTCTTC CASSVVNEQFF
15 TRBD1 TRBJ2-7 few TRBV29-1 TGCAGCGTGCGACGTCCGGGACAGTCCTCCTACGAGCAGTACTTC CSVRRPGQSSYEQYF
11 . TRBJ1-4 . TRBV6-6 TGTGCCAGCCACGGGCAAGAAAAACTGTTTTTT CASHGQEKLFF
16 TRBD2 TRBJ2-5 few TRBV7-2 TGTGCCAGCAGCTTAGCTCGGTCTAGCGGGCAAGAGACCCAGTACTTC CASSLARSSGQETQYF
15 . TRBJ2-4 few TRBV7-9 TGTGCCAGCAGCTTAGGAGGGACAGCCAAAAACATTCAGTACTTC CASSLGGTAKNIQYF
14 . TRBJ2-7 few TRBV7-9 TGTGCCAGCAGCCTAGCGTCGAGCTCCTACGAGCAGTACTTC CASSLASSSYEQYF
13 . TRBJ2-7 few TRBV20-1 TGCAGTGCTAGAGGCGTCAGGGAGTACGAGCAGTACTTC CSARGVREYEQYF
12 . TRBJ2-7 . TRBV2 TGTGCCAGCATCCTCAGAGGAGGCGAGCAGTACTTC CASILRGGEQYF
13 . TRBJ2-1 . TRBV12-3/TRBV12-4 TGTGCCAGCAGTTTAATGGGGTACAATGAGCAGTTCTTC CASSLMGYNEQFF
16 TRBD1 TRBJ1-5 many TRBV30 TGTGCCTGGAGACGCCCCGACAGGGCAGGAGATCAGCCCCAGCATTTT CAWRRPDRAGDQPQHF
16 . TRBJ2-2 . TRBV5-6 TGTGCCAGCAGCTTGGTCGCTGGCCCGAACACCGGGGAGCTGTTTTTT CASSLVAGPNTGELFF
13 TRBD1 TRBJ2-5 few TRBV20-1 TGCAGTGCATCCCAGGGGGCGCAGGAGACCCAGTACTTC CSASQGAQETQYF
16 . TRBJ1-5 . TRBV28 TGTGCCAGCAGTTTTTATTCTCTCGGACAGACCTCGCCCCAGCATTTT CASSFYSLGQTSPQHF
14 . TRBJ2-2 . TRBV19 TGTGCCAGTATGGTGGGCCTGTTCACCGGGGAGCTGTTTTTT CASMVGLFTGELFF
14 TRBD1 TRBJ1-2 . TRBV6-5 TGTGCCAGCAGTTACTCCGGGACAGGGCAGGGCTACACCTTC CASSYSGTGQGYTF